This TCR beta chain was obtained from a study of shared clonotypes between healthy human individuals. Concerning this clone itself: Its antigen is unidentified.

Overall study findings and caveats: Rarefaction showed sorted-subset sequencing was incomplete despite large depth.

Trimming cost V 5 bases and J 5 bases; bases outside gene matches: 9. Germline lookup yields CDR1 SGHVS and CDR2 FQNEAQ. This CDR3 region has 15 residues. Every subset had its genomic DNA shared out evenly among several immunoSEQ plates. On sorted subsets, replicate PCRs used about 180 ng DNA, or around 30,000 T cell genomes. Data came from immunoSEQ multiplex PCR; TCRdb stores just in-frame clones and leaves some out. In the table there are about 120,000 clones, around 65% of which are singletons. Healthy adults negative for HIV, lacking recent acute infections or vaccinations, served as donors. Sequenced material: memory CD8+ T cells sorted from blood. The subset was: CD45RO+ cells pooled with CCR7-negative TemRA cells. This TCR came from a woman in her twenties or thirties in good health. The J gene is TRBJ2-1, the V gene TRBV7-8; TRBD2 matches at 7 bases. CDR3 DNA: TGTGCCAGCAGCGTCGCGGGAGTGGCGAACAATGAGCAGTTCTTC. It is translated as CASSVAGVANNEQFF.